This passage covers 22 T cell receptor beta chains from one sample sequenced in a study of cytomegalovirus exposure and HLA in healthy donors. TCRdb keeps only in-frame clones here, not all; method: immunoSEQ multiplex PCR. The profile covers about 76,000 clones, with around 94% appearing a single time and roughly 0.63% taken by the ten largest. Sequencing was done on a sample of PBMCs. The receptor source for this set is a woman in her late teens or twenties in good health and CMV-seronegative.

The V gene is TRBV27, the J gene TRBJ1-5; no definite D call. Germline assignment: CDR1 MNHEY and CDR2 SMNVEV (reference sequence). V was shortened by 6 bases and J by 0 bases, with 21 bases between the two germline ends. The CDR3 is 18 amino acids. The CDR3 DNA is TGTGCCAGCAGCCACCTACGGGGTCCAAGTTATAGCAATCAGCCCCAGCATTTT. This sequence encodes CASSHLRGPSYSNQPQHF.

The chain recombines TRBV6-4 with TRBJ1-2, with TRBD1 identical over 9 bases. Germline CDR1 reads MRHNA; CDR2 reads SNTAGT. V shed 7 bases and J 1 base; nucleotides not matched to a gene: 4. The CDR3 loop spans 14 amino acids. The CDR3 bases are TGTGCCAGCATAGGGACAGGGTTTAACTATGGCTACACCTTC. Translated, it gives CASIGTGFNYGYTF.

The V call is TRBV28, the J call TRBJ1-5; D is unresolved. This CDR3 spans 12 amino acids. CDR1 is MDHEN and CDR2 is SYDVKM in the germline V gene. Between the trimmed V and J ends, which lost 3 bases and 5 bases, there was a span of 5 bases. In DNA, the CDR3 is TGTGCCAGCAGTTTCCCAGATCAGCCCCAGCATTTT. As protein: CASSFPDQPQHF.

This chain joins TRBV5-1 and TRBJ2-3, with TRBD1 matching over 7 bases. J lost 4 bases, V lost 1 base, and 3 bases had no gene match. The CDR3 loop spans 14 amino acids. Germline values: CDR1 SGHRS, CDR2 YFSETQ. The CDR3 nucleotides read TGCGCCAGCAGCTTGAAGGGGGCCCCAGATACGCAGTATTTT. The encoded protein is CASSLKGAPDTQYF.

The chain joins TRBV28 to TRBJ2-5, with 8 positions matching TRBD2. The CDR3 has 16 amino acids. Germline CDR1 and CDR2: MDHEN and SYDVKM. V lost 4 bases, J lost 0 bases, and 7 bases stayed unmatched. CDR3 in DNA: TGTGCCAGCAGTTCAATGGGCGGGGGGTACCAAGAGACCCAGTACTTC. This translates into CASSSMGGGYQETQYF.

This clone is a singleton in its sample. V and J are TRBV6-4 and TRBJ1-5; tentatively, D is TRBD1 (5 bases). Germline lookup yields CDR1 MRHNA and CDR2 SNTAGT. The CDR3 has 15 amino acids. The V end was cut by 3 bases, the J end by 4 bases, with 13 bases between. As DNA, the CDR3 is TGTGCCAGCAGTGAGGTCAGGGATGTTAATCAGCCCCAGCATTTT. Its protein is CASSEVRDVNQPQHF.

The J gene is TRBJ2-4, the V gene TRBV19; TRBD2 agrees at 12 bases. V lost 6 bases to trimming and J lost 5 bases; unmatched junction nucleotides: 11. The CDR3 spans 17 residues. In germline, CDR1 is LNHDA, CDR2 SQIVND (reference sequence). In DNA form, the CDR3 reads TGTGCCAGTAGGCCCCGGCTAGCGGGGGGGCCGCAAAACATTCAGTACTTC. Its protein product is CASRPRLAGGPQNIQYF.

The J gene is TRBJ2-3, the V gene TRBV5-4; 16 bases map to TRBD2. V was clipped by 4 bases and J by 8 bases; unmatched bases: 7. The CDR3 length is 16 residues. From germline, CDR1 is SGHNT and CDR2 YYREEE (reference sequence). CDR3 loop: CASSGGLAGGHGTQYF. The CDR3 nucleotides are TGTGCCAGCAGCGGGGGACTAGCGGGGGGGCACGGTACGCAGTATTTT.

V usage is TRBV7-9 and J usage is TRBJ1-4; D might be TRBD1 (6 bases). The germline V gene encodes CDR1 SEHNR and CDR2 FQNEAQ (reference sequence). Between the trimmed V and J ends, which lost 2 bases and 8 bases, there was a span of 9 bases. This CDR3 comprises 13 residues. CDR3 amino acids: CASSLLTGEKLFF. The DNA for the CDR3 is TGTGCCAGCAGCTTACTTACAGGGGAAAAACTGTTTTTT. The full variable domain, in which reference TRBV7-9 and TRBJ1-4 provide the parts outside the CDR3, is DTGVSQNPRHKITKRGQNVTFRCDPISEHNRLYWYRQTLGQGPEFLTYFQNEAQLEKSRLLSDRFSAERPKGSFSTLEIQRTEQGDSAMYLCASSLLTGEKLFFGSGTQLSVL.

V and J are TRBV27 and TRBJ2-7; a possible D gene is TRBD1 (6 bases). Looked up from germline, CDR1 is MNHEY and CDR2 is SMNVEV (reference sequence). The V end lost 10 bases, the J end lost 3 bases, and 19 bases lay between the germline ends. The CDR3 has 14 residues. CDR3 region: CATSQRTALYEQYF. CDR3 coding DNA: TGTGCCACCAGCCAGAGGACAGCACTCTACGAGCAGTACTTC.

The chain combines TRBV9 with TRBJ1-2, with TRBD1 matching over 8 bases. J lost 1 base, V lost 4 bases, and 6 bases had no gene match. This CDR3 spans 15 amino acids. The V gene's germline CDR1 is SGDLS and CDR2 YYNGEE. The CDR3 region has the DNA TGTGCCAGCAGCCTTGGACAGGGCATTAACTATGGCTACACCTTC. It encodes CASSLGQGINYGYTF.

V gene TRBV29-1 combines with J gene TRBJ1-3; D remains unclear. Germline CDR1 is SQVTM and CDR2 is ANQGSEA. The length of the CDR3 is 14 residues. V dropped 4 bases and J dropped 4 bases, with 14 bases sitting between them. This CDR3 reads CSVVYGDLGNTIYF. The DNA of the CDR3 is TGCAGCGTTGTATACGGGGATTTGGGAAACACCATATATTTT. Complete variable domain (other parts from reference TRBV29-1 and TRBJ1-3): SAVISQKPSRDICQRGTSLTIQCQVDSQVTMMFWYRQQPGQSLTLIATANQGSEATYESGFVIDKFPISRPNLTFSTLTVSNMSPEDSSIYLCSVVYGDLGNTIYFGEGSWLTVV.

CDR3: CASSYGQGQETQYF. DNA for the CDR3: TGTGCCAGCAGCTATGGACAGGGGCAAGAGACCCAGTACTTC. The V gene is TRBV11-3, the J gene TRBJ2-5, with 9 bases aligning to TRBD1. Germline loops: CDR1 SGHNT, CDR2 YENEEA. V trimming: 4 bases; J trimming: 2 bases; junction bases outside the gene matches: 2. The CDR3 covers 14 residues.

The chain uses TRBV9 and TRBJ2-2; 8 positions match TRBD2. Trimming removed 2 bases from V and 6 bases from J; junction bases left unmatched: 3. CDR3 size: 14 residues. Looked up from germline, CDR1 is SGDLS and CDR2 is YYNGEE. CDR3 residues: CASSVTGGAGELFF. CDR3 DNA sequence: TGTGCCAGCAGCGTTACCGGGGGGGCCGGGGAGCTGTTTTTT.

CDR3 region: CASTRPGLAHEQYF. The DNA for the CDR3 is TGTGCCAGCACCCGTCCGGGACTAGCGCACGAGCAGTACTTC. The chain combines TRBV6-5 with TRBJ2-7; 10 positions agree with TRBD2. The CDR3 runs to 14 residues. The germline gives CDR1 MNHEY, CDR2 SVGAGI. The trim removed 7 bases at V and 5 bases at J, leaving 8 bases unmatched.

This chain joins TRBV28 and TRBJ1-4; D is uncertain. The CDR3 has 16 amino acids. Deletions cut 11 bases from V and 6 bases from J, with 25 bases between. CDR1 MDHEN and CDR2 SYDVKM come from the germline V gene. CDR3 sequence: CALIRRKTARYEKLFF. The DNA for the CDR3 is TGTGCCCTCATTCGTCGGAAGACTGCTCGGTATGAAAAACTGTTTTTT.

The chain links TRBV6-6 to TRBJ2-1, with 9 nucleotides matching TRBD1. Germline CDR1 and CDR2: MNHNY and SVGAGI (reference sequence). The CDR3 extends over 16 amino acids. With 5 bases clipped from V and 2 bases from J, the junction kept 7 bases outside the gene matches. CDR3 DNA sequence: TGTGCCAGCAGTCCTTTATGGGACAGGGCCTACAATGAGCAGTTCTTC. Its translation: CASSPLWDRAYNEQFF.

The chain is built from TRBV7-2 and TRBJ2-1; 12 bases align to TRBD2. Germline V gene lookup returns CDR1 SGHTA and CDR2 FQGNSA. The CDR3 loop spans 19 amino acids. Trimming at V came to 3 bases and at J to 0 bases, leaving 9 bases not matched to a gene. The CDR3 spells CASSLGRLAGGHSYNEQFF. The CDR3 nucleotides are TGTGCCAGCAGCTTGGGAAGGCTAGCGGGGGGGCACTCCTACAATGAGCAGTTCTTC. Together with reference TRBV7-2 and TRBJ2-1, the CDR3 gives the full variable domain: GAGVSQSPSNKVTEKGKDVELRCDPISGHTALYWYRQSLGQGLEFLIYFQGNSAPDKSGLPSDRFSAERTGGSVSTLTIQRTQQEDSAVYLCASSLGRLAGGHSYNEQFFGPGTRLTVL.

This chain joins TRBV5-1 and TRBJ1-2, with D maybe TRBD1 (5 bases). This CDR3 spans 13 amino acids. Germline CDR1 reads SGHRS; CDR2 reads YFSETQ. The V end was cut by 2 bases, the J end by 6 bases, with 11 bases between. The CDR3 DNA reads TGCGCCAGCAGCTTTTCAGGGCCGGATGGCTACACCTTC. Amino acids: CASSFSGPDGYTF.

The chain combines TRBV19 with TRBJ1-1, with a weak D call TRBD1 (5 bases). The V end was cut by 7 bases, the J end by 4 bases, with 13 bases between. Germline CDR1 reads LNHDA; CDR2 reads SQIVND (reference sequence). The CDR3 totals 13 residues. This CDR3 is CASITQGGTEAFF. The DNA for the CDR3 is TGTGCCAGTATCACGCAGGGCGGCACTGAAGCTTTCTTT.

V and J are TRBV2 and TRBJ2-7; 10 positions match TRBD1. With 6 bases clipped from V and 4 bases from J, the junction kept 12 bases outside the gene matches. The CDR3 covers 16 residues. Per the germline V gene, CDR1 is SNHLY and CDR2 is FYNNEI. CDR3 sequence (DNA): TGTGCCAGCAGCGACCAATTGAGACAGGGGGCTTACGAGCAGTACTTC. Translation: CASSDQLRQGAYEQYF.

This sequence joins TRBV5-1 and TRBJ2-3; TRBD1 might be the D (6 bases). Per the germline V gene, CDR1 is SGHRS and CDR2 is YFSETQ. Trimming cost V 0 bases and J 0 bases, with 11 bases left between them. The CDR3 is 16 amino acids. In DNA form, the CDR3 reads TGCGCCAGCAGCTTGGGTGGGGGCCGAAGCACAGATACGCAGTATTTT. This codes for CASSLGGGRSTDTQYF.